This passage covers 28 T cell receptor beta chains from one sample sequenced in a study of blood T cell repertoires in COVID-19. Some clones are missing from TCRdb's copy, which holds only in-frame ones; the method was immunoSEQ multiplex PCR. The sample records over 200,000 clones, less than 85% being singletons. Sequencing used PBMCs or T cells enriched from blood (not recorded which). The source of these receptors is a man in his sixties who had recovered from COVID-19.

The V call is TRBV7-9, the J call TRBJ2-1; a possible D gene is TRBD1 (5 bases). Per the germline V gene, CDR1 is SEHNR and CDR2 is FQNEAQ (reference sequence). Trimming took off 5 bases at V and 3 bases at J, with 14 bases between the two ends. The CDR3 length is 15 residues. The DNA of the CDR3 is TGTGCCAGCAGCAAGGGGAATTGGCTCTACAATGAGCAGTTCTTC. Residues: CASSKGNWLYNEQFF.

This chain uses TRBV5-1 with TRBJ1-4; D ambiguous. This CDR3 comprises 13 residues. CDR1 SGHRS and CDR2 YFSETQ come from the germline V gene. V lost 4 bases to trimming and J lost 10 bases, with 14 bases between them. The CDR3 region has the DNA TGCGCCAGCAGCCCCACGGCGGGAGGAAAACTGTTTTTT. This gives the protein CASSPTAGGKLFF. Variable domain in full (rest from reference TRBV5-1 and TRBJ1-4): KAGVTQTPRYLIKTRGQQVTLSCSPISGHRSVSWYQQTPGQGLQFLFEYFSETQRNKGNFPGRFSGRQFSNSRSEMNVSTLELGDSALYLCASSPTAGGKLFFGSGTQLSVL.

The chain uses TRBV3-1 (or the pseudogene TRBV3-2) and TRBJ1-1, with no clear D. V shed 2 bases and J shed 6 bases, with 16 bases lying between them. Germline V gene lookup returns CDR1 LGHDT and CDR2 YNNKEL (reference sequence). The CDR3 runs 15 residues. The CDR3 loop is CASSQYNGVAAEAFF. CDR3 nucleotides: TGTGCCAGCAGCCAATATAACGGGGTGGCAGCTGAAGCTTTCTTT.

The chain is built from TRBV5-1 and TRBJ2-6; the D is unclear. The V gene lost 5 bases and the J gene lost 0 bases, with 6 bases spanning the gap. The CDR3 loop spans 14 amino acids. CDR1 SGHRS and CDR2 YFSETQ come from the germline V gene. The DNA for the CDR3 is TGCGCCAGCAGAATGAGCTCTGGGGCCAACGTCCTGACTTTC. Encoded protein: CASRMSSGANVLTF.

The chain recombines TRBV2 with TRBJ1-1, with a possible D match to TRBD1 (5 bases). The V gene lost 6 bases and the J gene lost 2 bases, with 10 bases spanning the gap. The CDR3 is made up of 13 amino acids. Looked up from germline, CDR1 is SNHLY and CDR2 is FYNNEI. The CDR3 loop reads CASRGQRNTEAFF. Here the CDR3 DNA reads TGTGCCAGCAGGGGGCAGAGAAACACTGAAGCTTTCTTT.

This sequence joins TRBV2 and TRBJ1-5, with 10 bases identical to TRBD1. Trimming took 8 bases from V and 6 from J; bases not matched to a gene: 16. This CDR3 has 17 amino acids. Germline CDR1 is SNHLY and CDR2 is FYNNEI. The CDR3: CASGEGGDRGFIQPQHF. CDR3 DNA sequence: TGTGCCAGCGGGGAAGGTGGGGACAGGGGCTTCATTCAGCCCCAGCATTTT.

This clone was found once. This sequence joins TRBV12-5 and TRBJ2-5; maybe TRBD2 (5 bases). The germline V gene has CDR1 LGHNT and CDR2 FRNRAP. The length of the CDR3 is 15 residues. Trimming removed 4 bases from V and 2 bases from J, with 14 bases in between. The CDR3 spells CASGYGGSLQETQYF. CDR3 DNA: TGTGCTAGTGGTTATGGAGGCTCCTTACAAGAGACCCAGTACTTC.

The CDR3 reads CASSLRQGRKETQYF. The CDR3 region has the DNA TGTGCCAGCAGTCTCCGACAGGGGCGGAAAGAGACCCAGTACTTC. The rearrangement uses TRBV11-3 and TRBJ2-5, with 8 nucleotides matching TRBD1. This CDR3 has 15 amino acids. Unmatched junction bases numbered 9, after V lost 6 bases and J lost 3 bases. Germline loops: CDR1 SGHNT, CDR2 YENEEA.

The chain uses TRBV7-2 and TRBJ2-2, with 7 bases fitting TRBD2. Germline assignment: CDR1 SGHTA and CDR2 FQGNSA. The CDR3 extends over 16 amino acids. V trimming: 5 bases; J trimming: 3 bases; junction bases outside the gene matches: 9. The CDR3 sequence is CASSRLGGGDTGELFF. The DNA of the CDR3 is TGTGCCAGCAGCCGTTTGGGGGGAGGGGACACCGGGGAGCTGTTTTTT.

This chain links TRBV4-2 with TRBJ1-4; D gene ambiguous. V gave up 1 base and J gave up 4 bases, with 13 bases separating them. The CDR3 loop spans 16 amino acids. Germline V gene sequence: CDR1 LGHNA, CDR2 YNFKEQ. The CDR3 coding sequence is TGTGCCAGCAGCCAAGTCGGAGGCTCGGGTAATGAAAAACTGTTTTTT. Its protein product is CASSQVGGSGNEKLFF.

The V and J genes are TRBV6-6 and TRBJ1-5; D remains unclear. The CDR3 is 14 residues long. V was cut by 5 bases and J by 0 bases, with 8 bases left in between. Germline lookup yields CDR1 MNHNY and CDR2 SVGAGI (reference sequence). The CDR3 region is CASSKTDSNQPQHF. The CDR3 nucleotides are TGTGCCAGCAGTAAAACAGATAGCAATCAGCCCCAGCATTTT.

The V call is TRBV4-1, the J call TRBJ2-3; 7 nucleotides agree with TRBD1. The CDR3 contains 15 residues. Germline V gene lookup returns CDR1 MGHRA and CDR2 YSYEKL. J was trimmed by 3 bases and V by 5 bases; bases with no gene match: 8. CDR3 residues: CASSSDRVWTDTQYF. CDR3 in DNA: TGCGCCAGCAGCTCCGACAGGGTGTGGACAGATACGCAGTATTTT.

The rearrangement joins TRBV3-1 (or the pseudogene TRBV3-2) to TRBJ2-5; 13 bases line up with TRBD2. From germline, CDR1 is LGHDT and CDR2 YNNKEL (reference sequence). This CDR3 is 17 amino acids long. V gave up 5 bases and J gave up 5 bases; unmatched junction bases: 11. The CDR3 is CASSSRTSGGHKETQYF. The CDR3 DNA reads as TGTGCCAGCAGCTCACGGACTAGCGGGGGCCACAAGGAGACCCAGTACTTC.

This clone was recorded only once. The rearrangement joins TRBV3-1 (or the pseudogene TRBV3-2) to TRBJ1-1; D unresolved. V was shortened by 1 base and J by 0 bases, with 3 bases between the two germline ends. The CDR3 is made up of 13 amino acids. The germline V gene has CDR1 LGHDT and CDR2 YNNKEL (reference sequence). The CDR3 loop is CASSQALNTEAFF. DNA for the CDR3: TGTGCCAGCAGCCAAGCGTTGAACACTGAAGCTTTCTTT.

Here the CDR3 reads CASSRRDSGANVLTF. For the CDR3, the DNA is TGTGCCAGCAGCCGCCGGGACTCTGGGGCCAACGTCCTGACTTTC. The chain is built from TRBV7-9 and TRBJ2-6; TRBD2 is a possible D gene (5 bases). This CDR3 is 15 amino acids long. The germline V gene encodes CDR1 SEHNR and CDR2 FQNEAQ (reference sequence). V lost 5 bases to trimming and J lost 0 bases, with 8 bases between them.

The genes are TRBV5-1 and TRBJ2-1, with D maybe TRBD1 (5 bases). The V end lost 2 bases, the J end lost 8 bases, and 11 bases lay between the germline ends. CDR3 length: 13 amino acids. CDR1 SGHRS and CDR2 YFSETQ come from the germline V gene. The CDR3 nucleotides read TGCGCCAGCAGCTTTCAGGGAATGTATGAGCAGTTCTTC. This sequence encodes CASSFQGMYEQFF.

The V call is TRBV18, the J call TRBJ2-7; maybe TRBD1 (6 bases). The CDR3 contains 13 residues. The germline V gene has CDR1 KGHSH and CDR2 LQKENI. V was cut by 2 bases and J by 3 bases, with 8 bases left in between. The CDR3 nucleotides are TGTGCCAGCTCACCAGGGGGCGGCTACGAGCAGTACTTC. It translates to CASSPGGGYEQYF.

This clone was seen a few times. The gene calls are TRBV5-8 and TRBJ2-7, with TRBD1 identical over 7 bases. The CDR3 is 13 amino acids. CDR1 SGHTS and CDR2 YDEGEE come from the germline V gene. V was clipped by 7 bases and J by 3 bases; unmatched bases: 7. The CDR3 spells CASHRQGYYEQYF. The CDR3 DNA follows: TGTGCCAGCCACCGACAGGGATACTACGAGCAGTACTTC.

The rearrangement joins TRBV3-1 (or the pseudogene TRBV3-2) to TRBJ2-5; a possible D gene is TRBD2 (6 bases). From germline, CDR1 is LGHDT and CDR2 YNNKEL (reference sequence). V was clipped by 7 bases and J by 9 bases, with 12 bases between them. This CDR3 is 11 amino acids long. The DNA for the CDR3 is TGTGCCAGCAACTCGGGGGACGCCCAGTACTTC. This sequence encodes CASNSGDAQYF.

This rearrangement joins TRBV12-3 or TRBV12-4 to TRBJ1-6, with 7 bases aligning to TRBD1. Trimming took 6 bases from V and 7 from J; bases not matched to a gene: 3. CDR3 size: 13 residues. The DNA for the CDR3 is TGTGCCAGCAGCCCACAGGGGAATTCACCCCTCCACTTT. Its translation is CASSPQGNSPLHF.

This clone was counted once. The chain recombines TRBV11-2 with TRBJ1-2; tentative D call: TRBD1 (6 bases). Trimming left V 5 bases short and J 5 bases short, with 15 bases between. Looked up from germline, CDR1 is SGHAT and CDR2 is FQNNGV. This CDR3 contains 14 residues. The DNA for the CDR3 is TGTGCCAGCAGCCCCCGGGGGGGGCGGTATGGCTACACCTTC. It encodes CASSPRGGRYGYTF.

The chain joins TRBV7-2 to TRBJ1-2; 7 bases align to TRBD1. With 5 bases clipped from V and 6 bases from J, the junction kept 6 bases outside the gene matches. This CDR3 has 13 amino acids. CDR1 SGHTA and CDR2 FQGNSA come from the germline V gene. CDR3 DNA sequence: TGTGCCAGCAGCCCGACGACAGGGCATGGCTACACCTTC. This encodes CASSPTTGHGYTF.

In its sample, this clone was seen once. The chain recombines TRBV11-1 with TRBJ2-5; D might be TRBD2 (5 bases). The CDR3 extends over 14 amino acids. Trimming stripped 1 base from V and 5 bases from J, with 11 bases between. Germline V gene data show CDR1 as SGHAT and CDR2 as FQDESV (reference sequence). CDR3 in amino acids: CASSLVASRETQYF. In nucleotides, the CDR3 is TGTGCCAGCAGCTTAGTCGCTAGCCGGGAGACCCAGTACTTC.

This chain uses TRBV7-9 with TRBJ1-2, with TRBD1 as a possible D gene (5 bases). Germline V lookup: CDR1 SEHNR, CDR2 FQNEAQ (reference sequence). Trimming shortened V by 5 bases and J by 8 bases, and 18 bases separated the two germline ends. The CDR3 has 14 residues. CDR3 nucleotides: TGTGCCAGCAGCGAAGACGGGTGGGGGGACGGCTACACCTTC. Translation: CASSEDGWGDGYTF.

To note about this clone: This CDR3 is also generated by other DNA sequences in the sample. CDR3 coding DNA: TGTGCCTGGAGTGTACGGGAGAGAGATACGCAGTATTTT. Its protein product is CAWSVRERDTQYF. V usage is TRBV30 and J usage is TRBJ2-3; possibly TRBD2 for D (6 bases). V shed 0 bases and J shed 5 bases, with 9 bases lying between them. Germline CDR1 reads GTSNPN; CDR2 reads SVGIG (reference sequence). CDR3 length: 13 amino acids. Complete variable domain (other parts from reference TRBV30 and TRBJ2-3): SQTIHQWPATLVQPVGSPLSLECTVEGTSNPNLYWYRQAAGRGLQLLFYSVGIGQISSEVPQNLSASRPQDRQFILSSKKLLLSDSGFYLCAWSVRERDTQYFGPGTRLTVL.

The chain carries TRBV7-2 and TRBJ1-1, with TRBD1 identical over 9 bases. With V trimmed by 6 bases and J by 0 bases, 8 bases remained unmatched. The germline CDR1 and CDR2 sequences are SGHTA and FQGNSA. CDR3 length: 16 residues. DNA for the CDR3: TGTGCCAGCAGTGCACAGGGGGCCGCGATGAACACTGAAGCTTTCTTT. Amino acid sequence: CASSAQGAAMNTEAFF.

The chain recombines TRBV4-1 with TRBJ2-1; 11 nucleotides match TRBD1. Losses at the gene ends were 1 base for V and 9 bases for J; bases not matched to a gene: 2. The CDR3 is 14 amino acids. CDR1 is MGHRA, CDR2 YSYEKL, per germline. The CDR3 here is CASSQGTGGFEQFF. The CDR3 bases are TGCGCCAGCAGCCAAGGGACAGGGGGCTTTGAGCAGTTCTTC.

This clone came up many times. The CDR3 DNA is TGCAGCGTTGAACGACAGGGTCCTTTCTATGGCTACACCTTC. This encodes CSVERQGPFYGYTF. V gene TRBV29-1 combines with J gene TRBJ1-2; 7 bases line up with TRBD1. After removal of 2 bases from V and 4 bases from J, the junction contained 7 bases not matched to a gene. CDR3 size: 14 residues. In germline, CDR1 is SQVTM, CDR2 ANQGSEA.